A single sample gave rise to the 25 T cell receptor beta chains below, sequenced in a study of T cell repertoires in cytomegalovirus infection. One entry per CDR3 protein results from TCRdb running MiXCR on the reads. The repertoire includes about 530,000 distinct CDR3 sequences, about a quarter of them detected once, and under 15% sits in the top ten. The sequenced sample consisted of PBMCs. These receptors were obtained from a human donor in good health (CMV status not recorded). Some clones in this sample may be carry-over from other donors' samples.

This clonotype was detected a few times. The rearrangement links TRBV27 to TRBJ1-1; TRBD1 might be the D (5 bases). The CDR3 spans 14 residues. Germline-derived CDR1 and CDR2 are MNHEY and SMNVEV (reference sequence). V gave up 6 bases and J gave up 5 bases, with 16 bases separating them. CDR3: CASSLSGPRTEAFF. The CDR3 DNA sequence: TGTGCCAGCAGCCTCTCGGGGCCGCGGACTGAAGCTTTCTTT.

At least ten counts were recorded for this clonotype. The chain links TRBV7-2 to TRBJ1-6, with a weak D call TRBD1 (6 bases). CDR1 SGHTA and CDR2 FQGNSA come from the germline V gene. V lost 5 bases to trimming and J lost 7 bases, with 15 bases between them. The CDR3 consists of 15 residues. The CDR3 loop reads CASSTTTGENSPLHF. The CDR3 nucleotides are TGTGCCAGCAGCACGACGACAGGCGAGAATTCACCCCTCCACTTT.

V gene TRBV2 combines with J gene TRBJ2-1; D may be TRBD2 (5 bases). The ends were cut back, 1 base at V and 9 bases at J, with 16 bases in the middle. From germline, CDR1 is SNHLY and CDR2 FYNNEI. The CDR3 has 15 amino acids. CDR3 residues: CASSEGATIGGEQFF. The CDR3 nucleotides read TGTGCCAGCAGTGAAGGGGCAACGATAGGAGGTGAGCAGTTCTTC.

This clonotype has just one count. The chain combines TRBV29-1 with TRBJ2-5; possible D gene TRBD2, 5 bases. Trimming stripped 2 bases from V and 7 bases from J, with 14 bases between. Per the germline V gene, CDR1 is SQVTM and CDR2 is ANQGSEA. The length of the CDR3 is 13 residues. CDR3 amino acids: CSVESLGAGTQYF. In DNA form, the CDR3 reads TGCAGCGTTGAATCTCTCGGCGCGGGGACCCAGTACTTC.

This clonotype was seen only a few times. The chain employs TRBV12-3 or TRBV12-4 and TRBJ1-3; D not resolved. The CDR3 sequence is 16 residues long. V was clipped by 6 bases and J by 4 bases, with 19 bases between them. CDR3 protein: CASRSFTGFPGNTIYF. The CDR3, as DNA: TGTGCCAGCAGAAGTTTTACGGGATTTCCCGGAAACACCATATATTTT.

In this sample, this clonotype turned up many times. This rearrangement joins TRBV7-2 to TRBJ1-1; 7 nucleotides line up with TRBD1. The CDR3 is 13 amino acids. The V and J ends lost 5 bases and 5 bases, in that order; junction bases with no gene match: 5. Germline V gene data show CDR1 as SGHTA and CDR2 as FQGNSA. The CDR3 DNA sequence: TGTGCCAGCAGCCTTGACAGGGAGACTGAAGCTTTCTTT. The encoded protein is CASSLDRETEAFF.

This clonotype has just a few counts. This chain links TRBV7-9 with TRBJ1-2; D uncertain. From germline, CDR1 is SEHNR and CDR2 FQNEAQ (reference sequence). This CDR3 region has 14 residues. The ends were cut back, 4 bases at V and 5 bases at J, with 14 bases in the middle. As DNA, the CDR3 is TGTGCCAGCAGCTCCGCCGCAGCGGAGTATGGCTACACCTTC. It yields the protein CASSSAAAEYGYTF.

This clonotype was seen a few times. The J gene is TRBJ1-1, the V gene TRBV7-8; D not certain. The CDR3 runs 14 residues. V was shortened by 5 bases and J by 0 bases, with 10 bases between the two germline ends. Germline lookup yields CDR1 SGHVS and CDR2 FQNEAQ. CDR3 DNA sequence: TGTGCCAGCAGCGTATTAGGGTTGAACACTGAAGCTTTCTTT. Translated: CASSVLGLNTEAFF. The entire variable domain, with the rest obtained from reference TRBV7-8 and TRBJ1-1, is as follows: GAGVSQSPRYKVAKRGQDVALRCDPISGHVSLFWYQQALGQGPEFLTYFQNEAQLDKSGLPSDRFFAERPEGSVSTLKIQRTQQEDSAVYLCASSVLGLNTEAFFGQGTRLTVV.

This clonotype was counted a few times. The gene calls are TRBV6-2 or TRBV6-3 and TRBJ2-7; D not certain. Between the trimmed V and J ends, which lost 6 bases and 2 bases, there was a span of 14 bases. The CDR3 consists of 14 residues. Germline V gene sequence: CDR1 MNHEY, CDR2 SVGEGT. The CDR3 sequence: CASRPPATTYEQYF. CDR3 coding DNA: TGTGCCAGCAGGCCCCCGGCCACCACCTACGAGCAGTACTTC.

This clonotype was recorded at least ten times. The chain uses TRBV11-2 and TRBJ1-2; D is uncertain. Germline V gene data show CDR1 as SGHAT and CDR2 as FQNNGV. Trimming cost V 0 bases and J 8 bases, with 13 bases left between them. The CDR3 length is 14 residues. The CDR3 DNA reads as TGTGCCAGCAGCTTAGAAAGATCGTCGGAGGGCTACACCTTC. Protein sequence: CASSLERSSEGYTF. The variable domain in full, completed from reference TRBV11-2 and TRBJ1-2, reads EAGVAQSPRYKIIEKRQSVAFWCNPISGHATLYWYQQILGQGPKLLIQFQNNGVVDDSQLPKDRFSAERLKGVDSTLKIQPAKLEDSAVYLCASSLERSSEGYTFGSGTRLTVV.

This clonotype has just a few counts. J is TRBJ2-3 and V is TRBV6-2 or TRBV6-3; D is undetermined. CDR3 size: 12 residues. CDR1 and CDR2 from the germline V gene are MNHEY and SVGEGT. V was trimmed by 6 bases and J by 0 bases, leaving 4 bases between them. The CDR3 reads CASRGSTDTQYF. As DNA, the CDR3 is TGTGCCAGCAGGGGGAGCACAGATACGCAGTATTTT.

The chain has TRBV4-1 and TRBJ2-7, with a tentative D call TRBD2 (5 bases). This CDR3 is built from 15 residues. V lost 3 bases and J lost 0, with 12 bases in between. Per germline, CDR1 MGHRA and CDR2 YSYEKL. Here the CDR3 DNA reads TGCGCCAGCAGCCACCTTCGGCGGGTCTCCTACGAGCAGTACGTC. Protein: CASSHLRRVSYEQYV.

This clonotype has more than one count but fewer than ten. This chain joins TRBV12-3 or TRBV12-4 and TRBJ1-1; D remains unclear. The V end lost 3 bases, the J end lost 12 bases, and 20 bases lay between the germline ends. CDR3 length equals 14 residues. The CDR3 bases are TGTGCCAGCAGTTTGGTTCAGAGGCCCCGGGAAACTTTCTTT. It encodes CASSLVQRPRETFF.

The V call is TRBV6-2 or TRBV6-3, the J call TRBJ2-1; 11 bases map to TRBD2. The CDR3 covers 18 residues. V trimming: 2 bases; J trimming: 5 bases; junction bases outside the gene matches: 11. The germline gives CDR1 MNHEY, CDR2 SVGEGT. The CDR3 region is CASSYQLIAGGPHNEQFF. Here the CDR3 DNA reads TGTGCCAGCAGTTACCAACTGATAGCGGGAGGGCCACACAATGAGCAGTTCTTC.

The V and J genes are TRBV6-2 or TRBV6-3 and TRBJ2-3; the D is unclear. The CDR3 totals 13 residues. From germline, CDR1 is MNHEY and CDR2 SVGEGT. The ends were cut back, 5 bases at V and 4 bases at J, with 10 bases in the middle. The CDR3 nucleotides read TGTGCCAGCAGTCCCGGGTTCTCAGATACGCAGTATTTT. Residues: CASSPGFSDTQYF.

The chain has TRBV6-5 and TRBJ2-3, with D tentatively TRBD1 (6 bases). This CDR3 has 19 amino acids. V lost 6 bases and J lost 1, with 26 bases in between. Germline-derived CDR1 and CDR2 are MNHEY and SVGAGI. The CDR3 bases are TGTGCCAGCAGCCCCAGGGGTGCTGGCGTTTTAGGGCGCACAGATACGCAGTATTTT. Protein: CASSPRGAGVLGRTDTQYF.

J is TRBJ1-1 and V is TRBV20-1; D gene uncertain. Germline lookup yields CDR1 DFQATT and CDR2 SNEGSKA (reference sequence). V shed 1 base and J shed 8 bases, with 14 bases lying between them. This CDR3 region has 13 residues. The CDR3 sequence is CSARGQIPREAFF. The CDR3 DNA follows: TGCAGTGCTAGAGGGCAGATCCCGAGAGAAGCTTTCTTT.

This clonotype was seen only a few times. The chain employs TRBV29-1 and TRBJ2-5; D is possibly TRBD1 or TRBD2 (5 bases each). Trimming left V 3 bases short and J 1 base short, with 9 bases between. The CDR3 is 13 amino acids. Germline loops: CDR1 SQVTM, CDR2 ANQGSEA. This chain's CDR3 is CSVETGAQETQYF. In nucleotides, the CDR3 is TGCAGCGTTGAGACCGGGGCCCAAGAGACCCAGTACTTC.

This clonotype was seen just once. V gene TRBV11-3 combines with J gene TRBJ2-7; D not certain. Trimming pared 1 base from V and 5 bases from J, leaving 9 bases between. The CDR3 sequence is 13 residues long. Per the germline V gene, CDR1 is SGHNT and CDR2 is YENEEA. The CDR3 sequence is CASSLGGRDEQYV. For the CDR3, the DNA is TGTGCCAGCAGCTTAGGAGGCCGGGACGAGCAGTACGTC.

This clonotype has only a few counts. The chain uses TRBV7-2 and TRBJ2-1; TRBD1 agrees at 8 bases. V gave up 1 base and J gave up 8 bases; unmatched junction bases: 4. Germline CDR1 and CDR2: SGHTA and FQGNSA. CDR3 length equals 14 residues. The CDR3 loop reads CASSLEGQGHEQFF. CDR3 nucleotides: TGTGCCAGCAGCTTAGAAGGACAGGGCCATGAGCAGTTCTTC.

This clonotype appeared many times. The chain uses TRBV7-9 and TRBJ2-3; 14 bases map to TRBD2. CDR1 and CDR2 from the germline V gene are SEHNR and FQNEAQ (reference sequence). The junction had 7 bases not matched to a gene; V was cut back by 5 bases and J by 3 bases. The CDR3 totals 17 residues. CDR3 DNA sequence: TGTGCCAGCAGCGACGGACTAGCGGGAGGTTTTACAGATACGCAGTATTTT. Residues: CASSDGLAGGFTDTQYF. Full variable domain (rest looked up from reference TRBV7-9 and TRBJ2-3): DTGVSQNPRHKITKRGQNVTFRCDPISEHNRLYWYRQTLGQGPEFLTYFQNEAQLEKSRLLSDRFSAERPKGSFSTLEIQRTEQGDSAMYLCASSDGLAGGFTDTQYFGPGTRLTVL.

The J gene is TRBJ2-7, the V gene TRBV6-2 or TRBV6-3; TRBD2 agrees at 13 bases. There are 15 residues in the CDR3. The germline CDR1 and CDR2 sequences are MNHEY and SVGEGT. V gave up 5 bases and J gave up 3 bases; unmatched junction bases: 4. The DNA for the CDR3 is TGTGCCAGCAGTGGCGGGACTAGCGGGATCTACGAGCAGTACGTC. Translating it yields CASSGGTSGIYEQYV.

This chain connects TRBV3-1 to TRBJ2-7; 13 positions match TRBD2. CDR1 LGHDT and CDR2 YNNKEL come from the germline V gene (reference sequence). The length of the CDR3 is 16 residues. The V and J ends lost 4 bases and 6 bases, in that order; junction bases with no gene match: 9. The CDR3 loop reads CASSLRTSGSSGEQYF. The CDR3 nucleotides read TGTGCCAGCAGCCTAAGGACTAGCGGGAGTTCGGGCGAGCAGTACTTC.

The rearrangement uses TRBV10-3 and TRBJ1-1; TRBD1 might be the D (5 bases). This CDR3 is built from 13 residues. V was clipped by 6 bases and J by 8 bases, with 16 bases between them. Per germline, CDR1 ENHRY and CDR2 SYGVKD. CDR3 nucleotides: TGTGCCATCAGCGCAGTAGCACAGGCCGAAGCTTTCTTT. The encoded protein is CAISAVAQAEAFF.

The chain employs TRBV12-3 or TRBV12-4 and TRBJ1-3, with TRBD1 as a possible D gene (6 bases). Trimming took off 3 bases at V and 2 bases at J, with 11 bases between the two ends. This CDR3 is 15 amino acids long. CDR3 nucleotide sequence: TGTGCCAGCAGTTTCGAAGGGGGTCCTGGAAACACCATATATTTT. This sequence encodes CASSFEGGPGNTIYF.